The entry below gives a single T cell receptor beta chain sequence along with its context. This clonotype was observed at least ten times. The antigen it binds to is not known. Nothing much larger sits one base from this clone, and base qualities are not available. Library preparation used 5' RACE. Sequenced using a NextSeq 500. In the TCR library protocol, a unique molecular identifier was attached to each TCR cDNA molecule so that PCR and sequencing errors could be corrected. From the authors' description of their analysis: Decombinator tools were used for TCR identification, UMI-based error correction and CDR3 extraction. Expanded TCRs were defined as those above a frequency of 2 per 1,000, corresponding to the top 1% of the tumor frequency distribution. Renyi diversity was computed with the R vegan package after each repertoire had been subsampled 100 times to 5,000 TCRs. CDR3 similarity networks were constructed using string-kernel similarity of amino acid triplets, with links drawn between CDR3s whose pairwise similarity was above 0.82. Using fastp trimming at Q25 and MiXCR clonotype assembly, TCRdb reanalyzed the public sequencing data and kept in-frame beta chains. Rows are unified per CDR3 protein, each entry keeping the most common DNA and genes. The V and J calls, along with clone size, are taken from TCRdb and not from the paper's own processing. The sample contains roughly 25,000 distinct CDR3 sequences, roughly 7.2% of them found a single time. In total, the top ten clones hold around 15% of the sample.

The time point label, read with the paper, signifies: sample taken at primary tumor resection. Donors were over 60 patients with early-stage, untreated non-small cell lung cancer from the lung TRACERx cohort. Without any cell sorting, TCR sequencing was performed on whole RNA extracted either from tumor and nontumor lung tissue or from cryopreserved PBMC samples. Patients were selected for TCR sequencing only if sufficient RNA was available from at least two tumor regions. This record belongs to a study of spatial heterogeneity in lung cancer (dated by TCRdb to between 2018 and 2021). At the level of the whole study: Beta-chain transcripts were consistently detected in greater numbers than alpha-chain transcripts, which likely reflects a higher abundance of beta-chain transcripts. In the raw uncorrected reads, each unique combination of TCR and UMI appeared on average more than ten times. In non-small cell lung cancer, the study made a quantitative comparison of TCR alpha and beta repertoires among multiple tumor regions, matched nontumor lung and blood. TCR repertoire features were related to nonsynonymous mutation counts determined by whole-exome sequencing of tumor tissue. Both alpha and beta chains were TCR-sequenced in 200 to 250 tumor regions, under 70 matched nontumor lung samples and around 54 PBMC samples obtained at surgery. Study-wide findings and limitations: Additional single-cell paired TCR alpha and beta sequencing was considered necessary to confirm, at a functional level, the hypothesis that regional TCRs recognize regional mutations. Ubiquitous expanded tumor TCRs were detected in blood more often at tumor resection than at routine follow-up.

Specimen: PBMCs, collected at surgery. The sequence came from a male donor with early-stage non-small cell lung cancer.

The bases are TGCGCCAGCAGCCCCTCAGGGGGCCCCGATACGCAGTATTTT. Its protein is CASSPSGGPDTQYF. The rearrangement joined TRBV5-1 to TRBJ2-3; TRBD1 aligns with 8 central bases. As encoded in the germline V gene, CDR1 is SGHRS while CDR2 is YFSETQ. The CDR3 has 14 amino acids, counting the end cysteine and phenylalanine. The entry retains the CDR3 DNA only, 42 bases that are in frame from base 1. V is trimmed back by 4 bases and J by 6 bases, and the junction contains 7 bases that no gene match accounts for.